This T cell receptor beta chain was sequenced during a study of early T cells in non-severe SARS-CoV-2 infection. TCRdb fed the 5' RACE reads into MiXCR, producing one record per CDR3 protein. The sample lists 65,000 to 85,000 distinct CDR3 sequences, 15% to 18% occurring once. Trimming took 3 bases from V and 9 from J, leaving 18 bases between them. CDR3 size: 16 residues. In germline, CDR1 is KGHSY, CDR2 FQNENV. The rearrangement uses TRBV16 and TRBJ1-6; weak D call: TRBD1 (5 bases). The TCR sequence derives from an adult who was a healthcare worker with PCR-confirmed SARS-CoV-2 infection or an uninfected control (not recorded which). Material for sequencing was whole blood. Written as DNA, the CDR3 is TGTGCCAGCAGCCAGGCCGGGGCCTTTTTGGGTTCACCCCTCCACTTT. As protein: CASSQAGAFLGSPLHF. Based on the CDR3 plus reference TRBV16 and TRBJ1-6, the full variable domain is GEEVAQTPKHLVRGEGQKAKLYCAPIKGHSYVFWYQQVLKNEFKFLISFQNENVFDETGMPKERFSAKCLPNSPCSLEIQATKLEDSAVYFCASSQAGAFLGSPLHFGNGTRLTVT.